This T cell receptor (beta chain) was identified in a study of CD8+ T cells in alopecia areata. Treatment noted: oral pan-JAK inhibitor, 5-10 mg twice daily. Researchers gathered lesional scalp punch biopsies and peripheral blood from patients with alopecia areata. This CDR3 region has 15 residues. The germline V gene encodes CDR1 GTSNPN and CDR2 SVGIG (reference sequence). V gave up 0 bases and J gave up 3 bases; unmatched junction bases: 3. Study-level points and caveats: While patients received tofacitinib, many expanded lesional clones remained present in scalp and blood. Researchers reported that TCR sharing among patients proved less clear than in mice, possibly HLA-linked. In scalp, tofacitinib significantly decreased clonality and expanded CD8+ clones among the top 100.

The sequencing template was cDNA reverse transcribed from extracted RNA. Produced via immunoSEQ multiplex PCR; TCRdb's table is partial and in-frame only. The sample consists of about 200,000 clones, 55% to 70% of them appearing once. On this clone: Its antigen is not known.

This clonotype was sampled from a human donor with alopecia areata. The sequenced sample was CD4+ T cells sorted from blood, obtained at week 4, from a patient treated with tofacitinib. The rearrangement links TRBV30 to TRBJ2-3, with 10 positions matching TRBD2. CDR3 coding DNA: TGTGCCTGGAGTGTAAGGGGACTAGCGACAGATACGCAGTATTTT. Translated, it gives CAWSVRGLATDTQYF.